A single sample gave rise to the 16 T cell receptor beta chains below, sequenced in a study of cytomegalovirus exposure and HLA in healthy donors. The study ran its PCR with 60 Vbeta and 13 Jbeta primers. Clones were read by immunoSEQ multiplex PCR, and TCRdb kept only the in-frame ones, dropping some. The sample carries tens of thousands of clones, approximately 81% recorded once. Source material: PBMCs. The receptors stem from a man aged 50 to 60 in good health and CMV-seronegative.

The chain links TRBV4-1 to TRBJ2-3; TRBD1 aligns across 8 bases. V lost 0 bases and J lost 5; bases outside the gene matches: 7. Germline V gene lookup returns CDR1 MGHRA and CDR2 YSYEKL. The CDR3 length is 16 residues. The CDR3 reads CASSQDRTGSGDTQYF. In nucleotides, the CDR3 is TGCGCCAGCAGCCAAGATCGGACAGGGTCCGGAGATACGCAGTATTTT.

This sequence joins TRBV9 and TRBJ1-4; 8 bases are shared with TRBD1. CDR1 SGDLS and CDR2 YYNGEE come from the germline V gene. The V and J ends lost 2 bases and 7 bases, in that order; junction bases with no gene match: 7. CDR3 length: 15 residues. As DNA, the CDR3 is TGTGCCAGCAGCGTGTCACAGGGGGAGGGTGAAAAACTGTTTTTT. Translation: CASSVSQGEGEKLFF.

The rearrangement links TRBV5-5 to TRBJ2-3; TRBD1 aligns across 7 bases. Germline CDR1 and CDR2: SGHKS and YYEKEE (reference sequence). J gave up 4 bases and V 7 bases, and 9 bases lay outside the gene matches. This CDR3 has 14 residues. DNA for the CDR3: TGTGCCAGCCTTAGACAGGGCGAGGCAGATACGCAGTATTTT. Its translation is CASLRQGEADTQYF.

V and J are TRBV7-9 and TRBJ2-3, with D possibly matching TRBD2 (7 bases). V lost 1 base and J lost 6, with 17 bases in between. From germline, CDR1 is SEHNR and CDR2 FQNEAQ (reference sequence). The CDR3 loop spans 16 amino acids. CDR3 sequence: CASSLDAGRGSDTQYF. CDR3 bases: TGTGCCAGCAGCTTAGATGCAGGGAGGGGGTCGGATACGCAGTATTTT.

The table lists this clone with a count of one. This chain joins TRBV29-1 and TRBJ2-6, with D unresolved. Germline lookup yields CDR1 SQVTM and CDR2 ANQGSEA. This CDR3 is built from 12 residues. V dropped 6 bases and J dropped 0 bases, with 3 bases sitting between them. The CDR3 bases are TGCAGCGTGTACTCTGGGGCCAACGTCCTGACTTTC. Protein product: CSVYSGANVLTF.

The chain links TRBV4-1 to TRBJ2-7; 8 bases align to TRBD2. This CDR3 has 18 residues. V trimming: 1 base; J trimming: 5 bases; junction bases outside the gene matches: 16. Germline values: CDR1 MGHRA, CDR2 YSYEKL. Here the CDR3 DNA reads TGCGCCAGCAGCCAAGGTCCTAGCGGGCCGGCTTGGGAGGACGAGCAGTACTTC. This encodes CASSQGPSGPAWEDEQYF.

The J gene is TRBJ1-1, the V gene TRBV5-1; 9 positions match TRBD1. Per germline, CDR1 SGHRS and CDR2 YFSETQ. The CDR3 has 16 amino acids. Trimming cost V 4 bases and J 5 bases; bases outside gene matches: 12. CDR3 amino acids: CASSPVLQGAGTEAFF. CDR3 sequence (DNA): TGCGCCAGCAGCCCTGTATTACAGGGGGCTGGAACTGAAGCTTTCTTT. Full variable domain (missing parts from reference TRBV5-1 and TRBJ1-1): KAGVTQTPRYLIKTRGQQVTLSCSPISGHRSVSWYQQTPGQGLQFLFEYFSETQRNKGNFPGRFSGRQFSNSRSEMNVSTLELGDSALYLCASSPVLQGAGTEAFFGQGTRLTVV.

A few counts support this clone. The J gene is TRBJ1-1, the V gene TRBV7-3; TRBD1 matches at 7 bases. Per germline, CDR1 SGHTA and CDR2 FQGTGA. V was clipped by 2 bases and J by 5 bases; unmatched bases: 2. This CDR3 contains 13 residues. CDR3 sequence: CASSLGTATEAFF. In nucleotides, the CDR3 is TGTGCCAGCAGCTTAGGGACAGCAACTGAAGCTTTCTTT.

This clone showed up just a few times. V gene TRBV6-5 combines with J gene TRBJ1-3; tentatively, D is TRBD1 (5 bases). This CDR3 spans 16 amino acids. Germline CDR1 reads MNHEY; CDR2 reads SVGAGI. Trimming took 0 bases from V and 0 from J, leaving 9 bases between them. The CDR3 nucleotides are TGTGCCAGCAGTTACTCCCAGGGAAACTCTGGAAACACCATATATTTT. It translates to CASSYSQGNSGNTIYF.

V and J are TRBV27 and TRBJ1-4; weak D call: TRBD1 (5 bases). Germline CDR1 reads MNHEY; CDR2 reads SMNVEV (reference sequence). V was trimmed by 6 bases and J by 7 bases, leaving 21 bases between them. The CDR3 runs 16 residues. The CDR3: CASSPLGTHEGEKLFF. The CDR3 DNA sequence: TGTGCCAGCAGCCCACTCGGGACTCACGAGGGTGAAAAACTGTTTTTT.

The gene calls are TRBV7-2 and TRBJ1-4; possibly TRBD1 for D (5 bases). The CDR3 is 14 amino acids. V lost 3 bases, J lost 2 bases, and 7 bases lay in between. Germline V gene lookup returns CDR1 SGHTA and CDR2 FQGNSA. The CDR3 region is CASSFRVTNEKLFF. In DNA, the CDR3 is TGTGCCAGCAGCTTCAGGGTTACTAATGAAAAACTGTTTTTT.

Only one count was recorded for this clone. The CDR3 sequence is CTSSQDRSFWGLMNTEAFF. The CDR3 DNA sequence: TGCACCAGCAGCCAAGATCGGTCTTTTTGGGGGCTCATGAACACTGAAGCTTTCTTT. This sequence joins TRBV1 and TRBJ1-1; the DNA was not compared with TRBD1, the D call given in the table. TRBV1 is annotated as a pseudogene. The CDR3 totals 19 residues.

The rearrangement links TRBV28 to TRBJ1-2, with D tentatively TRBD1 (6 bases). The CDR3 length is 14 residues. CDR1 and CDR2 (germline): MDHEN, SYDVKM. Trimming removed 7 bases from V and 4 bases from J, with 16 bases in between. The chain's CDR3 is CASTVGQPPYGYTF. In nucleotides, the CDR3 is TGTGCCAGCACCGTCGGACAGCCGCCCTATGGCTACACCTTC.

This rearrangement joins TRBV7-2 to TRBJ2-3; weak D call: TRBD1 (6 bases). Germline V gene data show CDR1 as SGHTA and CDR2 as FQGNSA. V was trimmed by 5 bases and J by 10 bases, leaving 16 bases between them. This CDR3 has 13 amino acids. CDR3 sequence reads: CASSRDRPTAQYF. Written as DNA, the CDR3 is TGTGCCAGCAGCCGAGACAGGCCAACTGCGCAGTATTTT.

The rearrangement uses TRBV18 and TRBJ2-7; 7 bases agree with TRBD1. V trimming: 3 bases; J trimming: 2 bases; junction bases outside the gene matches: 1. Germline V gene lookup returns CDR1 KGHSH and CDR2 LQKENI. The CDR3 runs to 13 residues. The CDR3 is CASSPGTAYEQYF. The CDR3 DNA reads TGTGCCAGCTCACCCGGGACAGCCTACGAGCAGTACTTC.

The chain carries TRBV5-4 and TRBJ1-6, with TRBD1 identical over 7 bases. The CDR3 sequence is 15 residues long. Germline lookup yields CDR1 SGHNT and CDR2 YYREEE (reference sequence). V lost 4 bases and J lost 5; bases outside the gene matches: 6. The CDR3 coding sequence is TGTGCCAGCAGCCCCGCGGGACAGAATAATTCACCCCTCCACTTT. Translation gives CASSPAGQNNSPLHF.